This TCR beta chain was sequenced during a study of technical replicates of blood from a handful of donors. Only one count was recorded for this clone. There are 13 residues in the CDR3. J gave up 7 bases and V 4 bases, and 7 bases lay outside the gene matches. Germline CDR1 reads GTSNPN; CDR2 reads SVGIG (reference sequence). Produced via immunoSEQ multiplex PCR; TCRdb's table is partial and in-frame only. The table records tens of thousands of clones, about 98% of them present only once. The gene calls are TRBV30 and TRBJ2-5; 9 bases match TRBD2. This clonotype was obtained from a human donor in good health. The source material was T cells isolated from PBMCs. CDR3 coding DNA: TGTGCCTGGATTCGCTTACTAGCGGGGACCCAGTACTTC. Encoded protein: CAWIRLLAGTQYF.